The entry that follows covers one T cell receptor beta chain sequence. Ten or more counts support this clonotype. It lacks a known antigen. No per-base quality is available; no much larger clone lies one base away. All donors were healthy Caucasians. Three pairs of female monozygotic twins, all aged roughly 18 to 29 years, were included in the twin cohort. Miltenyi CD45RO+ enrichment and human naive T-cell isolation kits were used to isolate memory (CD45RO+) and naive T cells from PBMC. This record comes from a study of identical twins (TCRdb year 2016). As for the study more broadly: To test whether fetal clonotypes persist, the study used deep sequencing on TCR alpha and beta repertoires from monozygotic twins, unrelated adults of various ages, and cord blood. To rule out contamination, replicate twin experiments were performed at different times with different library preparation protocols. Study-wide conclusions, independent of this receptor: Invariant T cells such as MAIT and iNKT could partly confound zero-insertion analyses, though diverse VJ usage argued against this for most clonotypes. In monozygotic twins, recombination models systematically underestimated out-of-frame TCR alpha sharing, but the models matched the sharing seen between unrelated individuals. Because the same donors could not be followed over many years, the conclusions relied on cross-sectional statistical analysis. Excess twin sharing in beta out-of-frame sequences was weaker because fewer shared sequences lowered the signal-to-noise ratio. Compared with coincidental sharing between unrelated individuals, out-of-frame TCR alpha sequences shared between twins had an excess of sequences with low generation probability. Abundant cord blood beta clonotypes carried fewer insertions; young adult naive repertoires showed a weaker similar trend, while memory repertoires showed none.

Libraries were built with 5' RACE. Sequencing was performed on an Illumina HiSeq 2000. Template switching added a universal primer binding site, and the final cDNA carried a unique molecular identifier that allowed TCR cDNA molecules to be counted accurately. First-strand cDNA for TCR alpha and beta chains was synthesized from specific primers in the conserved constant-segment region. To control for contamination, every cDNA library carried two barcodes: a SMART-Mk sample barcode plus Illumina barcodes. TruSeq adapter sequences and Illumina sample barcodes were added in two successive PCR steps. The Illumina HiSeq platform was used with custom primers to sequence TCR alpha and beta cDNA libraries. In the authors' own workflow: Raw reads were processed with MiGEC to extract unique molecular identifiers, and MiXCR was used to determine CDR3 positions. Recombination models were inferred per individual with the repgenHMM and IGoR tools using an EM algorithm. Shared clonotypes were analyzed with the tcR package in R, and sharing was normalized by the product of cloneset sizes. To study raw recombination free of thymic and clonal selection effects, out-of-frame nonproductive sequences were analyzed. The public sequencing data were trimmed at Q25 with fastp and processed into clonotypes with MiXCR by TCRdb, which kept only in-frame beta chains. Under each unique CDR3 protein, matching rows form one entry showing the most common genes and DNA. The V and J calls follow TCRdb's processing rather than the paper's. Recorded for this sample are 240,000 or so distinct CDR3 sequences; about 7% of them occurred a single time. The ten top clones hold roughly 3.7% of the sample.

The sample was also linked to a second study, of yellow fever vaccine responses in identical twins. That second publication adds: The authors reported that the T cell response to vaccination in identical twins appeared partly convergent and partly personalized. Focusing on identical twins, the study followed the T cell clones that responded to the vaccine, and did so with precision.

Material for sequencing was memory (CD45RO+) T cells sorted from blood. The sample's cell subset or site, from its label and the paper: CD45RO+ enriched T cells. The source is a woman between 18 and 30 years old in good health.

The CDR3 corresponds to CASSPFSGQGRRDTQYF. At the DNA level, the sequence is TGCGCCAGCAGCCCGTTCAGTGGACAGGGTAGACGGGATACGCAGTATTTT. The rearrangement joined TRBV5-1 to TRBJ2-3; TRBD1 agrees with 8 junctional bases. Germline trimming amounts to 4 bases on V and 6 bases on J, with 16 as the count of junction bases outside the gene matches. The germline V gene specifies SGHRS as CDR1 and YFSETQ as CDR2. The CDR3 spans 17 residues, from the cysteine through the phenylalanine. This entry keeps only the CDR3 DNA: 51 bases, framed from base 1.